This T cell receptor beta chain was recovered during a study of blood T cell repertoires in COVID-19. Germline CDR1 reads SGDLS; CDR2 reads YYNGEE. The CDR3 is 17 amino acids. The V and J ends lost 0 bases and 6 bases, in that order; junction bases with no gene match: 8. TCRdb's table, derived via immunoSEQ multiplex PCR, lists solely in-frame clones and lacks some. The sample holds about 160,000 clones; approximately 85% are singletons and the top ten take roughly 1%. The source is a man aged 40-55 years with acute or convalescent COVID-19. V is TRBV9 and J is TRBJ2-1, with TRBD2 matching 11 bases. Specimen: peripheral blood. The CDR3, as DNA: TGTGCCAGCAGCGTAGCGCCACTAGCGGGGGAAACCAATGAGCAGTTCTTC. Its protein product is CASSVAPLAGETNEQFF.